A selection of T cell receptor beta chains follows, all from one sample in a study of OX40 agonist ivuxolimab in advanced cancers. Method: immunoSEQ multiplex PCR; TCRdb's copy keeps in-frame clones and lacks some. The sample lists over 90,000 clones; roughly 95% were seen once. The sample consisted of CD4+ or CD8+ T cells sorted from blood, taken in a trial of the OX40 agonist ivuxolimab. The receptors shown here come from an adult with an advanced solid tumor such as melanoma, head and neck, liver or kidney cancer. Both conserved end residues are part of each CDR3. The order of the fields is V gene, D gene, J gene, clone size, CDR3 protein, CDR3 DNA. The D gene is left open where the match is weak. Clone size is not always given. Where it is, it says once, few, many or a class for expanded clones.

v_gene: TRBV6-1
d_gene: TRBD1
j_gene: TRBJ1-2
abundance: .
CDR3aa: CASLTGGELYGYTF
CDR3nt: TGTGCCAGCCTTACAGGGGGCGAATTATATGGCTACACCTTC

v_gene: TRBV5-1
d_gene: TRBD2
j_gene: TRBJ2-7
abundance: .
CDR3aa: CASSLQASGAYEQYF
CDR3nt: TGCGCCAGCAGCTTGCAGGCTAGCGGAGCGTACGAGCAGTACTTC

v_gene: TRBV6-5
d_gene: .
j_gene: TRBJ1-4
abundance: .
CDR3aa: CASTPGISNEKLFF
CDR3nt: TGTGCCAGCACCCCCGGGATCAGCAATGAAAAACTGTTTTTT

v_gene: TRBV27
d_gene: .
j_gene: TRBJ2-1
abundance: .
CDR3aa: CASSLSRGGWSSYNEQFF
CDR3nt: TGTGCCAGCAGTTTATCGCGGGGCGGGTGGAGCTCCTACAATGAGCAGTTCTTC

v_gene: TRBV4-3
d_gene: .
j_gene: TRBJ1-2
abundance: .
CDR3aa: CASSTGPYGYTF
CDR3nt: TGCGCCAGCAGTACCGGTCCTTATGGCTACACCTTC

v_gene: TRBV10-3
d_gene: TRBD2
j_gene: TRBJ2-3
abundance: .
CDR3aa: CAISPGLAGSTDTQYF
CDR3nt: TGTGCCATCAGCCCCGGACTAGCGGGGAGCACAGATACGCAGTATTTT

v_gene: TRBV5-4
d_gene: TRBD1
j_gene: TRBJ2-1
abundance: .
CDR3aa: CASSAQTGVGGNEQFF
CDR3nt: TGTGCCAGCAGCGCTCAGACAGGGGTGGGGGGCAATGAGCAGTTCTTC

v_gene: TRBV5-4
d_gene: .
j_gene: TRBJ1-1
abundance: .
CDR3aa: CASSSGSPAGANTEAFF
CDR3nt: TGTGCCAGCAGCTCCGGATCCCCAGCCGGGGCGAACACTGAAGCTTTCTTT

v_gene: TRBV30
d_gene: TRBD1
j_gene: TRBJ1-5
abundance: .
CDR3aa: CAWGQGGQPQHF
CDR3nt: TGTGCCTGGGGACAGGGGGGTCAGCCCCAGCATTTT

v_gene: TRBV4-1
d_gene: .
j_gene: TRBJ1-2
abundance: .
CDR3aa: CASRGKQAANYGYTF
CDR3nt: TGCGCCAGTAGGGGGAAACAGGCAGCTAACTATGGCTACACCTTC

v_gene: TRBV19
d_gene: TRBD2
j_gene: TRBJ2-2
abundance: .
CDR3aa: CASSPIAGGNPLMNTGELFF
CDR3nt: TGTGCCAGTAGTCCTATAGCGGGAGGCAATCCCCTGATGAACACCGGGGAGCTGTTTTTT

v_gene: TRBV11-3
d_gene: .
j_gene: TRBJ2-5
abundance: once
CDR3aa: CASSLMGTYGETQYF
CDR3nt: TGTGCCAGCAGCTTAATGGGGACCTACGGTGAGACCCAGTACTTC

v_gene: TRBV6-5
d_gene: .
j_gene: TRBJ1-1
abundance: .
CDR3aa: CASSYSPQGPQVF
CDR3nt: TGTGCCAGCAGTTACTCACCTCAGGGTCCCCAGGTCTTT

v_gene: TRBV5-6
d_gene: TRBD1
j_gene: TRBJ1-2
abundance: .
CDR3aa: CASSVGQGEGYTF
CDR3nt: TGTGCCAGCAGCGTGGGACAGGGGGAGGGCTACACCTTC

v_gene: TRBV30
d_gene: TRBD1
j_gene: TRBJ1-5
abundance: .
CDR3aa: CAWSEGASNQPQHF
CDR3nt: TGTGCCTGGAGTGAGGGGGCGAGCAATCAGCCCCAGCATTTT

v_gene: TRBV28
d_gene: TRBD2
j_gene: TRBJ2-7
abundance: .
CDR3aa: CASTLAGAYEQYF
CDR3nt: TGTGCCAGCACCCTAGCGGGAGCCTACGAGCAGTACTTC

v_gene: TRBV11-2
d_gene: .
j_gene: TRBJ2-7
abundance: .
CDR3aa: CASSLASGFNDEQYF
CDR3nt: TGTGCCAGCAGCTTAGCTTCAGGGTTTAACGACGAGCAGTACTTC

v_gene: TRBV6-1
d_gene: .
j_gene: TRBJ2-1
abundance: .
CDR3aa: CASSEYGDTNEQFF
CDR3nt: TGTGCCAGCAGTGAATATGGGGACACCAATGAGCAGTTCTTC

v_gene: TRBV28
d_gene: .
j_gene: TRBJ2-4
abundance: .
CDR3aa: CASTASPGRIQYF
CDR3nt: TGTGCCAGCACCGCATCTCCGGGACGCATTCAGTACTTC

v_gene: TRBV25-1
d_gene: .
j_gene: TRBJ2-2
abundance: once
CDR3aa: CASSEYLGGRELFF
CDR3nt: TGTGCCAGCAGTGAATATCTAGGGGGTCGGGAGCTGTTTTTT

v_gene: TRBV14
d_gene: TRBD1
j_gene: TRBJ2-7
abundance: once
CDR3aa: CASSPHRGPGYEQYF
CDR3nt: TGTGCCAGCAGCCCCCACAGGGGACCGGGCTACGAGCAGTACTTC

v_gene: TRBV5-1
d_gene: .
j_gene: TRBJ2-7
abundance: .
CDR3aa: CASSLARQSGEQYF
CDR3nt: TGCGCCAGCAGCTTGGCCCGACAAAGCGGCGAGCAGTACTTC

v_gene: TRBV10-3
d_gene: .
j_gene: TRBJ2-5
abundance: .
CDR3aa: CAISELETQYF
CDR3nt: TGTGCCATCAGTGAGTTAGAGACCCAGTACTTC

v_gene: TRBV27
d_gene: TRBD1
j_gene: TRBJ2-1
abundance: .
CDR3aa: CASSPRTGKDEQFF
CDR3nt: TGTGCCAGCAGTCCCCGGACAGGGAAGGATGAGCAGTTCTTC

v_gene: TRBV2
d_gene: .
j_gene: TRBJ1-1
abundance: .
CDR3aa: CASSEQGPENTEAFF
CDR3nt: TGTGCCAGCAGTGAACAGGGGCCCGAGAACACTGAAGCTTTCTTT

v_gene: TRBV11-3
d_gene: .
j_gene: TRBJ2-5
abundance: .
CDR3aa: CASSLGLARQETQYF
CDR3nt: TGTGCCAGCAGCTTAGGTCTAGCGCGTCAAGAGACCCAGTACTTC

v_gene: TRBV30
d_gene: .
j_gene: TRBJ2-2
abundance: .
CDR3aa: CAWSVVSAGELFF
CDR3nt: TGTGCCTGGAGTGTAGTTAGTGCCGGGGAGCTGTTTTTT

v_gene: TRBV6-5
d_gene: TRBD1
j_gene: TRBJ2-7
abundance: .
CDR3aa: CASSYQTGAEQYF
CDR3nt: TGTGCCAGCAGTTACCAGACAGGGGCCGAGCAGTACTTC

v_gene: TRBV28
d_gene: .
j_gene: TRBJ1-1
abundance: .
CDR3aa: CASIRGGTEAFF
CDR3nt: TGTGCCAGCATAAGAGGGGGCACTGAAGCTTTCTTT

v_gene: TRBV7-2
d_gene: .
j_gene: TRBJ1-2
abundance: .
CDR3aa: CASSSPGTKSNYGYTF
CDR3nt: TGTGCCAGCAGCTCGCCCGGGACAAAAAGTAACTATGGCTACACCTTC

v_gene: TRBV6-1
d_gene: TRBD2
j_gene: TRBJ2-5
abundance: .
CDR3aa: CASLAGRETQYF
CDR3nt: TGTGCCAGTCTAGCGGGGAGGGAGACCCAGTACTTC

v_gene: TRBV7-2
d_gene: .
j_gene: TRBJ1-3
abundance: .
CDR3aa: CAISRGGGNTIYF
CDR3nt: TGTGCCATTTCCCGGGGAGGTGGAAACACCATATATTTT

v_gene: TRBV10-3
d_gene: .
j_gene: TRBJ1-3
abundance: .
CDR3aa: CAIMGATGNTIYF
CDR3nt: TGTGCCATCATGGGCGCTACTGGAAACACCATATATTTT

v_gene: TRBV9
d_gene: TRBD1
j_gene: TRBJ2-5
abundance: .
CDR3aa: CASSMTGYTETQYF
CDR3nt: TGTGCCAGCAGCATGACAGGGTACACGGAGACCCAGTACTTC

v_gene: TRBV2
d_gene: .
j_gene: TRBJ1-6
abundance: .
CDR3aa: CASSEWVPNNSPLHF
CDR3nt: TGTGCCAGCAGTGAATGGGTCCCAAATAATTCACCCCTCCACTTT

v_gene: TRBV7-2
d_gene: TRBD1
j_gene: TRBJ2-3
abundance: .
CDR3aa: CASSPQGATDTQYF
CDR3nt: TGTGCCAGCAGCCCACAGGGGGCCACAGATACGCAGTATTTT

v_gene: TRBV5-1
d_gene: .
j_gene: TRBJ1-2
abundance: .
CDR3aa: CASSLGWTPGNYGYTF
CDR3nt: TGCGCCAGCAGCTTGGGGTGGACACCTGGCAACTATGGCTACACCTTC

v_gene: TRBV7-9
d_gene: .
j_gene: TRBJ2-4
abundance: .
CDR3aa: CASSLGTIVAKNIQYF
CDR3nt: TGTGCCAGCAGCTTAGGAACTATCGTAGCCAAAAACATTCAGTACTTC

v_gene: TRBV5-4
d_gene: TRBD1
j_gene: TRBJ2-7
abundance: once
CDR3aa: CASSGQGYEQYF
CDR3nt: TGTGCCAGCAGCGGACAGGGCTACGAGCAGTACTTC

v_gene: TRBV6-1
d_gene: .
j_gene: TRBJ1-1
abundance: .
CDR3aa: CASHKTELKNTEAFF
CDR3nt: TGTGCCAGCCATAAGACGGAACTTAAGAACACTGAAGCTTTCTTT

v_gene: TRBV9
d_gene: .
j_gene: TRBJ2-7
abundance: .
CDR3aa: CASSPYAGRLAYEQYF
CDR3nt: TGTGCCAGCAGCCCTTACGCGGGACGGTTAGCCTACGAGCAGTACTTC